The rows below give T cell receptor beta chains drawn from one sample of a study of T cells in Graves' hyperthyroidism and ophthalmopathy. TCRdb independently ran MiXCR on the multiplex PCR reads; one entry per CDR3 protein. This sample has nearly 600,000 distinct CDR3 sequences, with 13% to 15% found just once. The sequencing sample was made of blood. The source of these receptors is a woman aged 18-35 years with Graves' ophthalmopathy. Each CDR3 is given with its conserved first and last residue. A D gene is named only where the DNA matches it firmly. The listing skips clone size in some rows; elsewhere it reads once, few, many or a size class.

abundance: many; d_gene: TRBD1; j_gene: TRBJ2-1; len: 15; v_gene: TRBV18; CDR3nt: TGTGCCAGCTCACCAGGGACAGGGGTCTACAATGAGCAGTTCTTC; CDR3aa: CASSPGTGVYNEQFF
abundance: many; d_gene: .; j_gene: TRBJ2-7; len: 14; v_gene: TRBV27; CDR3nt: TGTGCCAGCAGTTTAACTAGGGAGTGTTACGAGCAGTACTTC; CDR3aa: CASSLTRECYEQYF
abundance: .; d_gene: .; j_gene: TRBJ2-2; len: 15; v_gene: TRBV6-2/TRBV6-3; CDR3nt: TGTGCCAGCAGTTTTTCCTTACAGAACACCGGGGAGCTGTTTTTT; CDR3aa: CASSFSLQNTGELFF
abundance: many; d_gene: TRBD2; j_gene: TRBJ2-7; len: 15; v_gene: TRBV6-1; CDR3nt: TGTGCCAGCAGAGTGACTAGCGGGATAAGCTACGAGCAGTACTTC; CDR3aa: CASRVTSGISYEQYF
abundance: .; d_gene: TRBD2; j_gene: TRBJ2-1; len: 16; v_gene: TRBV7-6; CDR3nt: TGTGCCAGCAGCCCAAGTCAAGCGGGAGTATTCAATGAGCAGTTCTTC; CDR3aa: CASSPSQAGVFNEQFF
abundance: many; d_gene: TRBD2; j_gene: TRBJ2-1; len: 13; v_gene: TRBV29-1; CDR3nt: TGCAGCGTTGAAGATGGGAGGGCGGGTATGCAGTTCTTC; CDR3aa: CSVEDGRAGMQFF
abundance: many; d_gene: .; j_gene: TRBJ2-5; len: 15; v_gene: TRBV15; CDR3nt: TGTGCCACCAGCAGGGATCCCGGCAGGGTGGAGACCCAGTACTTC; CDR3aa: CATSRDPGRVETQYF
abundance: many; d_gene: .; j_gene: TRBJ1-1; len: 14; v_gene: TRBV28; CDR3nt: TGTGCCAGCAGTTTACGGGGGGTGGGCACTGAAGCTTTCTTT; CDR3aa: CASSLRGVGTEAFF
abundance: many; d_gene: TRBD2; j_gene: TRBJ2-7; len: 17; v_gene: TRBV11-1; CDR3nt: TGTGCCAGCAGCCCGGAGGAGAGAGCGGGAGGGCCGCGGGAGCAGTACTTC; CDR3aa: CASSPEERAGGPREQYF
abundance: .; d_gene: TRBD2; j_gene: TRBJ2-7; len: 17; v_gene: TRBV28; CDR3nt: TGTGCCAGCAGCTCCCTCCGGCGAATAGCGGGAGCCTACGAGCAGTACTTC; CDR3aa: CASSSLRRIAGAYEQYF
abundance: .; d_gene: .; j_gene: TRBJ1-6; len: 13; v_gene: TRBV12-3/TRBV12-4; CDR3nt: TGTGCAAGCGGGGAAGGATGGGATTCACCCCTCCACTTT; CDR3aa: CASGEGWDSPLHF
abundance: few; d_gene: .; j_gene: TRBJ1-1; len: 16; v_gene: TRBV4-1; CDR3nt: TGCGCCAGCAGCCGCCAGGACGGGGGCATGAACACTGAAGCTTTCTTT; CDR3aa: CASSRQDGGMNTEAFF
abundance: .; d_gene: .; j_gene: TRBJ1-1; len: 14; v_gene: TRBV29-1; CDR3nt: TGCAGCGTTGAAGCCTCCGTAAGGGTTGCTGAAGCTTTCTTT; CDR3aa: CSVEASVRVAEAFF
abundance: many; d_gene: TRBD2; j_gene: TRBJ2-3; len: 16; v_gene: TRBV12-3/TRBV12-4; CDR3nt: TGTGCCAGCAGTTTCGGCGCGGGAGGGCCCGCAGATACGCAGTATTTT; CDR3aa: CASSFGAGGPADTQYF
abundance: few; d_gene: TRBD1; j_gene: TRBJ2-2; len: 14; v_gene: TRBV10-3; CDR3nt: TGTGCCATCGAGGGACAGGGGAACACCGGGGAGCTGTTTTTT; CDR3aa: CAIEGQGNTGELFF
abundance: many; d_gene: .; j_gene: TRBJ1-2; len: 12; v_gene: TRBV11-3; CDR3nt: TGTGCCAGCAGGAAGGGGAACTATGGCTACACCTTC; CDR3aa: CASRKGNYGYTF
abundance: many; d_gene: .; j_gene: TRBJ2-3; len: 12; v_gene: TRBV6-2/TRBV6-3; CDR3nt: TGTGCCAGCAGTTCAGACATGGATACGCAGTATTTT; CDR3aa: CASSSDMDTQYF
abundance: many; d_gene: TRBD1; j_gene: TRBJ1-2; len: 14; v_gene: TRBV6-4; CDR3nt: TGTGCCAGCAGTCCGGGACAGACTTACTATGGCTACACCTTC; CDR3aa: CASSPGQTYYGYTF
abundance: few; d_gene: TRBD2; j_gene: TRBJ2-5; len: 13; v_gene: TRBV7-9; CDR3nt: TGTGCCAGCACCCGGGGGGGCAAAGAGACCCAGTACTTC; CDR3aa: CASTRGGKETQYF
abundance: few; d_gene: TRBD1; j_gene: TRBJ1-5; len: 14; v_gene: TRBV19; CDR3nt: TGTGCCAGTACCCAGACAGGGGGCGGTCAGCCCCAGCATTTT; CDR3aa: CASTQTGGGQPQHF
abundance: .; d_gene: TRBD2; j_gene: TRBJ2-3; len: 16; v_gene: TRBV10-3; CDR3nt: TGTGCCATCAGTGAGGCCGGGACTAGCGGGACAGATACGCAGTATTTT; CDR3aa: CAISEAGTSGTDTQYF
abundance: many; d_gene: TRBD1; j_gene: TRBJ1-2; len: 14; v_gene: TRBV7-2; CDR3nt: TGTGCCAGCAGCCAAGGGACAGGGGGAAGGTTCTACACCTTC; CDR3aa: CASSQGTGGRFYTF
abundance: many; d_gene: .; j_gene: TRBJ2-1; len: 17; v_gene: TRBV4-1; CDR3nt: TGCGCCAGCAGCCAGGGACCACTAGCAGGGACCAACAATGAGCAGTTCTTC; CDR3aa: CASSQGPLAGTNNEQFF
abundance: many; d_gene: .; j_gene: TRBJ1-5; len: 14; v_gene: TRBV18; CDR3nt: TGTGCCAGCTCACGGACAGAGAGCAATCAGCCCCAGCATTTT; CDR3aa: CASSRTESNQPQHF
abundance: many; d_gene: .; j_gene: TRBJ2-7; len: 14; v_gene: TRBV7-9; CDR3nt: TGTGCCAGCAGCTTAAACGAGGAAACCTACGAGCAGTACTTC; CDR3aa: CASSLNEETYEQYF
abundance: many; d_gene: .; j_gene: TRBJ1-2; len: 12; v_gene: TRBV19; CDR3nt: TGTGCCAGTAGTATCGGGGGAGAGGGCTACACCTTC; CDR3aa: CASSIGGEGYTF
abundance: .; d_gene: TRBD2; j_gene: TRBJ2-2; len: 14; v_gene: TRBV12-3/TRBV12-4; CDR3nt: TGTGCCAGCAGGCAAGCGGGAGGGACCGGGGAGCTGTTTTTT; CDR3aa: CASRQAGGTGELFF